The next 26 T cell receptor beta chains were all read from a single sample in a study of chemoradiotherapy in HPV16-positive cancers. Profiling relied on immunoSEQ multiplex PCR, and the TCRdb table lists in-frame clones only, not all of them. The repertoire holds about 7,000 clones, with about nine tenths as singletons. Specimen: tumor tissue, collected from a patient who underwent chemoradiotherapy. Receptors originate from a human donor with HPV-associated anogenital cancer.

The chain is built from TRBV7-3 and TRBJ2-1; TRBD2 matches at 9 bases. The CDR3 is made up of 14 amino acids. From germline, CDR1 is SGHTA and CDR2 FQGTGA. With 7 bases clipped from V and 5 bases from J, the junction kept 6 bases outside the gene matches. The CDR3 reads CASKRLAEDNEQFF. CDR3 bases: TGTGCCAGCAAACGACTAGCGGAAGACAATGAGCAGTTCTTC.

The chain has TRBV7-3 and TRBJ1-2, with TRBD1 identical over 10 bases. Germline V gives CDR1 SGHTA, CDR2 FQGTGA. This CDR3 has 16 amino acids. Trimming at V came to 4 bases and at J to 6 bases, leaving 11 bases not matched to a gene. This CDR3 is CASSSHSGTGADGYTF. The CDR3 DNA reads as TGTGCCAGCAGCTCCCACTCCGGGACAGGGGCGGATGGCTACACCTTC.

This CDR3 is CASSPTRTSGELFF. The CDR3 DNA reads as TGTGCCAGCAGCCCGACTAGAACATCGGGGGAGCTGTTTTTT. The chain carries TRBV4-2 and TRBJ2-2, with a tentative D call TRBD2 (6 bases). CDR3 size: 14 residues. Germline V gene sequence: CDR1 LGHNA, CDR2 YNFKEQ. Trimming took off 4 bases at V and 8 bases at J, with 14 bases between the two ends.

The chain is built from TRBV7-8 and TRBJ2-7, with TRBD2 matching 9 bases. The J segment lost 3 bases and the V segment lost 4 bases, leaving 4 bases of the junction unmatched. Germline V gives CDR1 SGHVS, CDR2 FQNEAQ. The CDR3 sequence is 14 residues long. CDR3 sequence reads: CASSSYSGGYEQYF. CDR3 in DNA: TGTGCCAGCAGCTCGTATAGCGGGGGCTACGAGCAGTACTTC.

The rearrangement joins TRBV4-3 to TRBJ1-2; D is ambiguous. Trimming pared 1 base from V and 5 bases from J, leaving 11 bases between. Germline V CDR1 and CDR2: LGHNA, YSLEER. The CDR3 sequence is 14 residues long. CDR3 loop: CASSQGRVGYGYTF. CDR3 bases: TGCGCCAGCAGCCAAGGGCGTGTAGGGTATGGCTACACCTTC.

CDR3 coding DNA: TGTGCCTGGAGTGCTACGACCGGGACACATGGCTACACCTTC. It encodes CAWSATTGTHGYTF. The gene calls are TRBV30 and TRBJ1-2, with D possibly TRBD1 on 6 matching bases. V gave up 1 base and J gave up 6 bases, with 15 bases separating them. CDR3 length: 14 residues. The germline V gene encodes CDR1 GTSNPN and CDR2 SVGIG (reference sequence).

The V call is TRBV5-5, the J call TRBJ2-1; 8 bases match TRBD1. Germline V lookup: CDR1 SGHKS, CDR2 YYEKEE (reference sequence). This CDR3 spans 17 amino acids. V lost 3 bases to trimming and J lost 4 bases; unmatched junction nucleotides: 12. The CDR3 DNA is TGTGCCAGCAGCTCAAATTCCGGGACAGGTAGTTACAATGAGCAGTTCTTC. This codes for CASSSNSGTGSYNEQFF.

The chain couples TRBV30 to TRBJ1-2; TRBD1 matches 8 bases. CDR1 and CDR2 from the germline V gene are GTSNPN and SVGIG (reference sequence). Trimming took 2 bases from V and 8 from J; bases not matched to a gene: 10. There are 14 residues in the CDR3. This chain's CDR3 is CAWSPGQAPAGYTF. The CDR3 DNA is TGTGCCTGGAGTCCGGGACAGGCACCGGCGGGCTACACCTTC.

The genes are TRBV14 and TRBJ2-7, with TRBD2 matching 8 bases. CDR3 size: 14 residues. Losses at the gene ends were 1 base for V and 6 bases for J; bases not matched to a gene: 5. Germline V lookup: CDR1 SGHDN, CDR2 FVKESK. The CDR3 is CASSQGAGVGEQYF. The CDR3 nucleotides are TGTGCCAGCAGCCAAGGAGCGGGAGTGGGCGAGCAGTACTTC.

This chain links TRBV5-1 with TRBJ2-2; 10 bases match TRBD1. Trimming removed 4 bases from V and 7 bases from J; junction bases left unmatched: 7. The CDR3 is 15 residues long. Germline V gives CDR1 SGHRS, CDR2 YFSETQ. CDR3 amino acids: CASSQTGGRVGELFF. CDR3 bases: TGCGCCAGCAGCCAGACAGGGGGCAGAGTCGGGGAGCTGTTTTTT.

J is TRBJ2-5 and V is TRBV2; D may be TRBD1 or TRBD2 (5 bases each). The CDR3 contains 14 residues. Germline CDR1 and CDR2: SNHLY and FYNNEI. V was cut by 0 bases and J by 7 bases, with 12 bases left in between. CDR3: CASSEALRGGTQYF. The CDR3 DNA reads as TGTGCCAGCAGTGAAGCGCTTCGGGGCGGGACCCAGTACTTC.

Only one count was recorded for this clone. The V call is TRBV5-6, the J call TRBJ2-1; D not certain. Germline V lookup: CDR1 SGHDT, CDR2 YYEEEE. The CDR3 runs 14 residues. Trimming took 0 bases from V and 10 from J, leaving 14 bases between them. CDR3 sequence reads: CASSLELNFAEQFF. CDR3 coding DNA: TGTGCCAGCAGCTTGGAATTAAACTTTGCAGAGCAGTTCTTC.

This clone was counted a few times. In nucleotides, the CDR3 is TGTGCCAGCAGCTTACCGGGGGACGCTAGCTCCTACGAGCAGTACTTC. Amino acids: CASSLPGDASSYEQYF. The V gene is TRBV5-4, the J gene TRBJ2-7; TRBD2 might be the D (6 bases). CDR3 length: 16 residues. Looked up from germline, CDR1 is SGHNT and CDR2 is YYREEE (reference sequence). The V end lost 2 bases, the J end lost 0 bases, and 15 bases lay between the germline ends.

J is TRBJ2-3 and V is TRBV5-1; D gene ambiguous. This CDR3 region has 13 residues. Between the trimmed V and J ends, which lost 1 base and 2 bases, there was a span of 5 bases. In germline, CDR1 is SGHRS, CDR2 YFSETQ. The CDR3 DNA sequence: TGCGCCAGCAGCTTGACCCACACAGATACGCAGTATTTT. Protein: CASSLTHTDTQYF.

The rearrangement uses TRBV19 and TRBJ2-3; D may be TRBD1 (5 bases). Germline V gives CDR1 LNHDA, CDR2 SQIVND (reference sequence). V was pared by 6 bases and J by 2 bases, with 12 bases between. The CDR3 is made up of 14 amino acids. The DNA for the CDR3 is TGTGCCAGTAGGGGGCTGCTCGTCACAGATACGCAGTATTTT. Its translation is CASRGLLVTDTQYF.

The chain is built from TRBV5-1 and TRBJ1-4; 10 nucleotides align to TRBD1. This CDR3 comprises 15 residues. Looked up from germline, CDR1 is SGHRS and CDR2 is YFSETQ. The V segment lost 4 bases and the J segment 7 bases; nucleotides outside the gene matches: 7. This chain's CDR3 is CASSKGDRGAEKLFF. The CDR3 nucleotides are TGCGCCAGCAGCAAGGGGGACAGGGGAGCTGAAAAACTGTTTTTT. The full variable domain, with the rest looked up from reference TRBV5-1 and TRBJ1-4, is KAGVTQTPRYLIKTRGQQVTLSCSPISGHRSVSWYQQTPGQGLQFLFEYFSETQRNKGNFPGRFSGRQFSNSRSEMNVSTLELGDSALYLCASSKGDRGAEKLFFGSGTQLSVL.

This rearrangement joins TRBV27 to TRBJ1-3, with a weak D call TRBD1 (5 bases). V shed 3 bases and J shed 4 bases, with 13 bases lying between them. The germline V gene encodes CDR1 MNHEY and CDR2 SMNVEV (reference sequence). CDR3 size: 15 residues. In DNA, the CDR3 is TGTGCCAGCAGTTTGGGGCCAAGGGCCGGAAACACCATATATTTT. Protein product: CASSLGPRAGNTIYF.

The chain is built from TRBV21-1 and TRBJ1-4. TRBV21-1 is listed as a pseudogene. CDR3 length: 15 amino acids. CDR3 nucleotide sequence: TGTGCCAGCAGCAAACATAGGGACGGCAATGAAAAACTGTTTTTT. It codes for CASSKHRDGNEKLFF.

The chain joins TRBV7-6 to TRBJ2-5, with unresolved D. Germline V gene sequence: CDR1 SGHVS, CDR2 FNYEAQ. Trimming cost V 5 bases and J 5 bases, with 9 bases left between them. The CDR3 extends over 12 amino acids. CDR3 nucleotides: TGTGCCAGCAGCCCGCAATCGGAGACCCAGTACTTC. Its translation is CASSPQSETQYF.

V usage is TRBV9 and J usage is TRBJ2-3, with 7 bases aligning to TRBD2. The CDR3 is 16 amino acids. The germline gives CDR1 SGDLS, CDR2 YYNGEE. Trimming cost V 3 bases and J 2 bases; bases outside gene matches: 9. The CDR3 DNA reads as TGTGCCAGCAGCGCTCAGGCTAGCGGATTCACAGATACGCAGTATTTT. This translates into CASSAQASGFTDTQYF.

This chain links TRBV5-1 with TRBJ2-7, with D possibly being TRBD1 (6 bases). There are 13 residues in the CDR3. The V gene's germline CDR1 is SGHRS and CDR2 YFSETQ. Trimming cost V 2 bases and J 2 bases, with 8 bases left between them. CDR3 protein: CASSFEGAYEQYF. CDR3 sequence (DNA): TGCGCCAGCAGCTTCGAGGGGGCCTACGAGCAGTACTTC. The full variable domain, rest sourced from reference TRBV5-1 and TRBJ2-7, is KAGVTQTPRYLIKTRGQQVTLSCSPISGHRSVSWYQQTPGQGLQFLFEYFSETQRNKGNFPGRFSGRQFSNSRSEMNVSTLELGDSALYLCASSFEGAYEQYFGPGTRLTVT.

This clone has a handful of counts. V usage is TRBV21-1 and J usage is TRBJ2-7; the table gives TRBD1 as D, unverified against the DNA. TRBV21-1 constitutes a pseudogene. The CDR3 covers 15 residues. This chain's CDR3 is CASSKGGTGGYEQYF. The CDR3 DNA follows: TGTGCCAGCAGCAAAGGAGGGACAGGGGGATACGAGCAGTACTTC.

V gene TRBV6-1 combines with J gene TRBJ1-2; 10 positions agree with TRBD1. Germline CDR1 MNHNS, CDR2 SASEGT. The CDR3 runs 16 residues. The junction had 8 bases not matched to a gene; V was cut back by 2 bases and J by 5 bases. The CDR3 DNA reads TGTGCCAGCAGTGAAACCGGGACAGGGGACTTGTATGGCTACACCTTC. This gives the protein CASSETGTGDLYGYTF.

The chain combines TRBV10-3 with TRBJ1-5; D is ambiguous. Germline loops: CDR1 ENHRY, CDR2 SYGVKD. The CDR3 runs 12 residues. Trimming took 10 bases from V and 6 from J, leaving 13 bases between them. The CDR3 DNA follows: TGTGCCACCGCTATGGGAGGTCAGCCCCAGCATTTT. It translates to CATAMGGQPQHF.

The rearrangement links TRBV6-1 to TRBJ2-2, with TRBD1 identical over 7 bases. The V and J ends lost 1 base and 3 bases, in that order; junction bases with no gene match: 5. CDR1 MNHNS and CDR2 SASEGT come from the germline V gene. The CDR3 extends over 16 amino acids. The CDR3 coding sequence is TGTGCCAGCAGTGAAGATGGGACAGTGGACACCGGGGAGCTGTTTTTT. This encodes CASSEDGTVDTGELFF.

The chain combines TRBV7-8 with TRBJ1-5; D is perhaps TRBD1 (5 bases). Between the trimmed V and J ends, which lost 1 base and 0 bases, there was a span of 13 bases. From germline, CDR1 is SGHVS and CDR2 FQNEAQ. The CDR3 is 17 amino acids. CDR3 coding DNA: TGTGCCAGCAGCTTAGGAATGGGGCAGGGTAGCAATCAGCCCCAGCATTTT. As protein: CASSLGMGQGSNQPQHF.